Below, 20 T cell receptor beta chains from the same sample are listed, as sequenced in a study of blood T cell repertoires in COVID-19. Produced via immunoSEQ multiplex PCR; TCRdb's table is partial and in-frame only. Altogether nearly 35,000 clones are present, around four fifths being singletons, with the ten largest covering around 7%. Sequencing was carried out using peripheral blood. The receptors stem from a woman aged 55-75 years with acute or convalescent COVID-19.

V and J are TRBV7-3 and TRBJ1-1; unclear D gene. The CDR3 has 13 amino acids. Germline values: CDR1 SGHTA, CDR2 FQGTGA. With 5 bases removed from V and 2 bases from J, the gap between germline ends came to 9 bases. The CDR3: CASSTSGNTEAFF. The CDR3 DNA follows: TGTGCCAGCAGCACCTCAGGTAACACTGAAGCTTTCTTT.

The chain carries TRBV7-6 and TRBJ2-7; TRBD1 is a possible D gene (9 bases). Germline-derived CDR1 and CDR2 are SGHVS and FNYEAQ. CDR3 length: 16 amino acids. The V gene lost 4 bases and the J gene lost 0 bases, with 16 bases spanning the gap. The CDR3 spells CASSSGGGQGSYEQYF. CDR3 nucleotides: TGTGCCAGCAGCTCCGGGGGGGGACAGGGCTCCTACGAGCAGTACTTC.

This chain uses TRBV11-1 with TRBJ2-7, with D maybe TRBD1 (5 bases). Trimming cost V 5 bases and J 4 bases, with 15 bases left between them. The CDR3 is made up of 14 amino acids. Germline loops: CDR1 SGHAT, CDR2 FQDESV (reference sequence). The chain's CDR3 is CASSRAGQTYEQYF. In DNA form, the CDR3 reads TGTGCCAGCAGCCGGGCCGGACAAACATACGAGCAGTACTTC.

The CDR3 sequence is CASSRSGGAPNEQFF. CDR3 in DNA: TGTGCCAGCAGCCGTAGCGGGGGGGCCCCAAATGAGCAGTTCTTC. The J gene is TRBJ2-1, the V gene TRBV7-8, with TRBD2 matching over 11 bases. Germline V gives CDR1 SGHVS, CDR2 FQNEAQ. CDR3 length: 15 residues. Trimming took 5 bases from V and 7 from J; bases not matched to a gene: 7.

The chain recombines TRBV18 with TRBJ2-7; 8 bases are a match to TRBD1. J lost 6 bases, V lost 0 bases, and 7 bases had no gene match. Germline values: CDR1 KGHSH, CDR2 LQKENI. The CDR3 sequence is 15 residues long. CDR3 DNA: TGTGCCAGCTCACCACCAGCCCAGGGGGCGGGCGAGCAGTACTTC. Translation: CASSPPAQGAGEQYF.

The chain links TRBV27 to TRBJ1-1; 7 bases align to TRBD1. This CDR3 has 14 amino acids. The V gene end was trimmed by 5 bases and the J gene end by 1 base; junction bases not matched to a gene: 4. From germline, CDR1 is MNHEY and CDR2 SMNVEV (reference sequence). This CDR3 reads CASSPGGTNTEAFF. The CDR3 DNA reads as TGTGCCAGCAGTCCAGGGGGAACGAACACTGAAGCTTTCTTT.

The V and J genes are TRBV18 and TRBJ1-1; a weak D match, TRBD1 (5 bases). Trimming removed 1 base from V and 4 bases from J, with 10 bases in between. This CDR3 is 14 amino acids long. Per the germline V gene, CDR1 is KGHSH and CDR2 is LQKENI. CDR3 nucleotide sequence: TGTGCCAGCTCACCACTGGAGGGGAGCACTGAAGCTTTCTTT. Amino acids: CASSPLEGSTEAFF.

This chain connects TRBV11-2 to TRBJ2-7, with a possible D match to TRBD2 (5 bases). The CDR3 has 13 residues. Deletions cut 1 base from V and 3 bases from J, with 7 bases between. The V gene's germline CDR1 is SGHAT and CDR2 FQNNGV. CDR3 coding DNA: TGTGCCAGCAGCTTAGCGGGGAACTACGAGCAGTACTTC. Translated, it gives CASSLAGNYEQYF.

V usage is TRBV3-1 (or the pseudogene TRBV3-2) and J usage is TRBJ2-1; D is possibly TRBD1 (5 bases). Germline V gives CDR1 LGHDT, CDR2 YNNKEL (reference sequence). The CDR3 consists of 14 residues. Between the trimmed V and J ends, which lost 6 bases and 4 bases, there was a span of 13 bases. The CDR3 here is CASREDSAYNEQFF. The CDR3 DNA follows: TGTGCCAGCAGAGAAGACAGCGCGTACAATGAGCAGTTCTTC.

This chain joins TRBV7-3 and TRBJ2-5; 9 nucleotides agree with TRBD2. This CDR3 contains 14 residues. Trimming cost V 2 bases and J 5 bases; bases outside gene matches: 3. Germline values: CDR1 SGHTA, CDR2 FQGTGA. CDR3: CASSLAGGPETQYF. CDR3 in DNA: TGTGCCAGCAGCTTAGCGGGGGGGCCTGAGACCCAGTACTTC.

This clone was detected only a few times. J is TRBJ2-7 and V is TRBV5-1; 11 nucleotides line up with TRBD2. V dropped 5 bases and J dropped 7; count of bases not matched to a gene: 14. The CDR3 runs 16 residues. The germline V gene has CDR1 SGHRS and CDR2 YFSETQ. This CDR3 reads CASRLIPSGGLNEQYF. Here the CDR3 DNA reads TGCGCCAGCAGACTGATCCCTAGCGGGGGGTTAAATGAGCAGTACTTC. The complete variable domain, with remaining parts taken from reference TRBV5-1 and TRBJ2-7, reads KAGVTQTPRYLIKTRGQQVTLSCSPISGHRSVSWYQQTPGQGLQFLFEYFSETQRNKGNFPGRFSGRQFSNSRSEMNVSTLELGDSALYLCASRLIPSGGLNEQYFGPGTRLTVT.

The chain links TRBV12-3 or TRBV12-4 to TRBJ2-1; D is ambiguous. Trimming shortened V by 10 bases and J by 4 bases, and 14 bases separated the two germline ends. The length of the CDR3 is 13 residues. In DNA form, the CDR3 reads TGTGCCACCGGTATGAGAATTTACAATGAGCAGTTCTTC. Encoded protein: CATGMRIYNEQFF.

The chain couples TRBV29-1 to TRBJ2-1; possible D gene TRBD2, 7 bases. CDR1 SQVTM and CDR2 ANQGSEA come from the germline V gene. The CDR3 covers 15 residues. V was trimmed by 4 bases and J by 0 bases, leaving 13 bases between them. This CDR3 is CSVGGEGVSYNEQFF. The DNA for the CDR3 is TGCAGCGTTGGAGGGGAGGGGGTCTCCTACAATGAGCAGTTCTTC.

The V call is TRBV4-1, the J call TRBJ1-4; tentatively, D is TRBD1 (6 bases). This CDR3 region has 15 residues. V gave up 3 bases and J gave up 2 bases, with 10 bases separating them. The V gene's germline CDR1 is MGHRA and CDR2 YSYEKL. The CDR3 nucleotides read TGCGCCAGCAGCCAGCCAGGGGCGACTAATGAAAAACTGTTTTTT. Residues: CASSQPGATNEKLFF.

This clone was seen more than once but under ten times. The rearrangement joins TRBV4-2 to TRBJ2-1, with D possibly TRBD1 on 6 matching bases. Germline values: CDR1 LGHNA, CDR2 YNFKEQ. CDR3 size: 15 residues. V was clipped by 4 bases and J by 8 bases, with 18 bases between them. CDR3 loop: CASSRQLGTFDEQFF. CDR3 sequence (DNA): TGTGCCAGCAGCCGACAACTAGGGACATTTGATGAGCAGTTCTTC.

The chain recombines TRBV5-1 with TRBJ2-2, with TRBD2 matching over 7 bases. The CDR3 totals 14 residues. The ends lost 4 bases at V and 0 bases at J; junction bases unmatched: 0. Germline V gene lookup returns CDR1 SGHRS and CDR2 YFSETQ. The CDR3, as DNA: TGCGCCAGCAGCGCGGGGGCGAACACCGGGGAGCTGTTTTTT. It encodes CASSAGANTGELFF.

The gene calls are TRBV5-4 and TRBJ2-7; 11 bases match TRBD1. V trimming: 2 bases; J trimming: 3 bases; junction bases outside the gene matches: 1. This CDR3 contains 14 residues. In germline, CDR1 is SGHNT, CDR2 YYREEE (reference sequence). CDR3 nucleotide sequence: TGTGCCAGCAGCTTCGGGACAGGGGGCTACGAGCAGTACTTC. The encoded protein is CASSFGTGGYEQYF. Together with reference TRBV5-4 and TRBJ2-7, the CDR3 gives the full variable domain: ETGVTQSPTHLIKTRGQQVTLRCSSQSGHNTVSWYQQALGQGPQFIFQYYREEENGRGNFPPRFSGLQFPNYSSELNVNALELDDSALYLCASSFGTGGYEQYFGPGTRLTVT.

This clone was observed a handful of times. The rearrangement links TRBV5-1 to TRBJ1-5; maybe TRBD1 (6 bases). This CDR3 has 13 residues. V was shortened by 0 bases and J by 6 bases, with 7 bases between the two germline ends. CDR1 and CDR2 (germline): SGHRS, YFSETQ. The CDR3 loop is CASSLGGGQPQHF. In DNA, the CDR3 is TGCGCCAGCAGCTTGGGAGGGGGTCAGCCCCAGCATTTT. The whole variable domain, filled in from reference TRBV5-1 and TRBJ1-5, reads KAGVTQTPRYLIKTRGQQVTLSCSPISGHRSVSWYQQTPGQGLQFLFEYFSETQRNKGNFPGRFSGRQFSNSRSEMNVSTLELGDSALYLCASSLGGGQPQHFGDGTRLSIL.

This chain links TRBV11-2 with TRBJ2-7, with TRBD2 identical over 8 bases. This CDR3 comprises 15 residues. Germline trimming cut 1 base from V and 2 bases from J; bases unmatched to any gene: 4. Germline-derived CDR1 and CDR2 are SGHAT and FQNNGV. In DNA, the CDR3 is TGTGCCAGCAGCTTAGGGACTAGCCGAGCCTACGAGCAGTACTTC. As protein: CASSLGTSRAYEQYF.

This chain links TRBV12-3 or TRBV12-4 with TRBJ1-2; 8 bases fit TRBD1. The CDR3 extends over 13 amino acids. V trimming: 6 bases; J trimming: 8 bases; junction bases outside the gene matches: 8. The CDR3 DNA sequence: TGTGCCAGCAGCGAGGGGACAGGCCGGGGCTACACCTTC. Its protein is CASSEGTGRGYTF.